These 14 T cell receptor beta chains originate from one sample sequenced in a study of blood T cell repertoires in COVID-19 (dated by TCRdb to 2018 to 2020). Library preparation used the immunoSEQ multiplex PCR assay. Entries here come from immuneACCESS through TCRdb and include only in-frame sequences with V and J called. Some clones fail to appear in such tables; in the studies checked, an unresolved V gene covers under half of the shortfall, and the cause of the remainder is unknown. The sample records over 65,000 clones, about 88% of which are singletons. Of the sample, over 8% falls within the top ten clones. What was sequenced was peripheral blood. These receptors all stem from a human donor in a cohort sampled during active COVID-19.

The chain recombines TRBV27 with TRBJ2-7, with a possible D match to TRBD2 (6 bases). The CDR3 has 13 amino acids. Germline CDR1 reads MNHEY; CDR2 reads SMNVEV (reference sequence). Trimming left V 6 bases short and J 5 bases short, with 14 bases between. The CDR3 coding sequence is TGTGCCAGCAGGGGGGGACCTTGGGACGAGCAGTACTTC. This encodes CASRGGPWDEQYF.

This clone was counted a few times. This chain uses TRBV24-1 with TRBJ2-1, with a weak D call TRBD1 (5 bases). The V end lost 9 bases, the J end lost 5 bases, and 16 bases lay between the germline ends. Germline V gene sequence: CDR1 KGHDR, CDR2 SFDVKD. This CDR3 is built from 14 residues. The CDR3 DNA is TGTGCCACCGGCCTGGCAGGGCAGAACAATGAGCAGTTCTTC. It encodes CATGLAGQNNEQFF.

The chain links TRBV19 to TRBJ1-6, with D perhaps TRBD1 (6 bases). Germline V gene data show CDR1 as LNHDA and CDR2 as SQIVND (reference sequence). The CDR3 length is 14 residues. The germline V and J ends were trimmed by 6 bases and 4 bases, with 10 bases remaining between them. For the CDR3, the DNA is TGTGCCAGTAGCCTAGGACAGTATAATTCACCCCTCCACTTT. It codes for CASSLGQYNSPLHF. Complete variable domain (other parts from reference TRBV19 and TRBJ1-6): DGGITQSPKYLFRKEGQNVTLSCEQNLNHDAMYWYRQDPGQGLRLIYYSQIVNDFQKGDIAEGYSVSREKKESFPLTVTSAQKNPTAFYLCASSLGQYNSPLHFGNGTRLTVT.

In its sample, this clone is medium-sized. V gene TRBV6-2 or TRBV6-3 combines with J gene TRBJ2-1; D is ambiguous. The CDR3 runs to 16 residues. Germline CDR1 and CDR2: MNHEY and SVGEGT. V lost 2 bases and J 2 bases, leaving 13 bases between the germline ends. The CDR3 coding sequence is TGTGCCAGCAGTTACGGCCAGGAACATACCTACAATGAGCAGTTCTTC. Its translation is CASSYGQEHTYNEQFF.

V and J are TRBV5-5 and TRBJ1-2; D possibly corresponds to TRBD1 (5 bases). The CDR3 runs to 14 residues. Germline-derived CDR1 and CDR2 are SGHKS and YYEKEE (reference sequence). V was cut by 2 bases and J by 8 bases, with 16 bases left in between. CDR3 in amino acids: CASSLGGEGGGYTF. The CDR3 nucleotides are TGTGCCAGCAGCTTAGGAGGGGAAGGAGGCGGCTACACCTTC.

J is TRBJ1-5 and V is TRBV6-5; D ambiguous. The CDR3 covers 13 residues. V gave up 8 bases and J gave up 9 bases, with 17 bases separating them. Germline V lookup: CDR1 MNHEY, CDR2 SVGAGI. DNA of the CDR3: TGTGCCAGCTCCCCGGCCCCAGAGCGGCCCCAGCATTTT. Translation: CASSPAPERPQHF.

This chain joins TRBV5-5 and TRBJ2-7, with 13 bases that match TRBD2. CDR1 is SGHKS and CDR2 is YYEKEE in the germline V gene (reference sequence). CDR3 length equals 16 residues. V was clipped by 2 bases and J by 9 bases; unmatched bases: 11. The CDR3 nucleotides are TGTGCCAGCAGCTTTGGGCCCGGGACTAGCGGGACCGGGCAGTACTTC. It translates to CASSFGPGTSGTGQYF.

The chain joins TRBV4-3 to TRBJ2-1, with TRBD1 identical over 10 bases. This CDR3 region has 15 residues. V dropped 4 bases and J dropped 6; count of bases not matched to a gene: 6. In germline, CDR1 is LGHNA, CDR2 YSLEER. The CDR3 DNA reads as TGCGCCAGCAGCCGGGGGACAGGGGATGCCAATGAGCAGTTCTTC. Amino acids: CASSRGTGDANEQFF.

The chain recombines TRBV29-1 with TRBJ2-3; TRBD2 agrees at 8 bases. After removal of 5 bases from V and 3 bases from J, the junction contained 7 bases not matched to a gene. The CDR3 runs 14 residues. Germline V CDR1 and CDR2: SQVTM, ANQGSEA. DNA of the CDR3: TGCAGCGTTCGAGCGGGAGTGGTTACAGATACGCAGTATTTT. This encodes CSVRAGVVTDTQYF.

The CDR3 nucleotides are TGTGCCAGCAGCGGGGACAGGGGGACTGGAAACACCATATATTTT. It codes for CASSGDRGTGNTIYF. This rearrangement joins TRBV5-4 to TRBJ1-3, with 11 bases that match TRBD1. Germline V CDR1 and CDR2: SGHNT, YYREEE (reference sequence). V shed 4 bases, J shed 2 bases, and the junction held 2 bases outside the gene matches. This CDR3 spans 15 amino acids.

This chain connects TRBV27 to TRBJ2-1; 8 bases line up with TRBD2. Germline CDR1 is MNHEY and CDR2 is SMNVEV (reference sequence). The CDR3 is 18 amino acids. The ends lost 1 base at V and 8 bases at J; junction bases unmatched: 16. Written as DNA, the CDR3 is TGTGCCAGCAGTTTATTCCCCGATGGAATTAGCGGGAAGGATGAGCAGTTCTTC. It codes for CASSLFPDGISGKDEQFF.

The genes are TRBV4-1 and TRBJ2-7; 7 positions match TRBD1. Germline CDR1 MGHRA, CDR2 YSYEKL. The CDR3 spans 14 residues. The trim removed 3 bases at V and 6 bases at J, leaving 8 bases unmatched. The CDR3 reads CASSQSTGNGEQYF. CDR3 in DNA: TGCGCCAGCAGCCAGTCGACAGGGAACGGCGAGCAGTACTTC.

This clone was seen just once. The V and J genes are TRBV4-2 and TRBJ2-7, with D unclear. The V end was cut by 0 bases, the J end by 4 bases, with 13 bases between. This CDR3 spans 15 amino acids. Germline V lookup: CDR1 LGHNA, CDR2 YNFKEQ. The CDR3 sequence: CASSQELLGGYEQYF. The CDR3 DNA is TGTGCCAGCAGCCAAGAACTTCTCGGCGGATACGAGCAGTACTTC.

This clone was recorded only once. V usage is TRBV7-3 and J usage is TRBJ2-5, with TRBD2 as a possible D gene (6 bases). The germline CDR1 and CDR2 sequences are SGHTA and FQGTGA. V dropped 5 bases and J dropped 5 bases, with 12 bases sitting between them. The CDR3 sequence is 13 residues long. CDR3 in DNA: TGTGCCAGCAGCGAGGGGAGCGGGGAGACCCAGTACTTC. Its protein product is CASSEGSGETQYF.